This is a list of T cell receptor beta chains from one sample in a study of T cells after yellow fever vaccination. MiXCR was run by TCRdb on the 5' RACE reads, yielding one entry per CDR3 protein. Among about 260,000 distinct CDR3 sequences, over 10% were seen once, and the ten largest hold less than 0.55%. The sequencing here drew on CD4+ T cells sorted from PBMCs, taken 45 days after the yellow fever booster vaccination. Receptor source: a man aged 25 to 40 who received the YFV17D yellow fever vaccine. Each CDR3 is given with its conserved first and last residue. The D gene is left open where the match is weak. Clone size, where shown, is once, few, many, or a class for clones that have expanded.

clone_size d_call j_call v_call cdr3_aa cdr3_nt
many . TRBJ2-7 TRBV5-5 CASSLAPRTSYEQYF TGTGCCAGCAGCTTGGCCCCAAGGACTTCCTACGAGCAGTACTTC
. . TRBJ2-4 TRBV27 CASSSQGGNIQYF TGTGCCAGCAGTTCCCAGGGGGGCAACATTCAGTACTTC
few . TRBJ1-3 TRBV30 CAWSVRGPGNTIYF TGTGCCTGGAGTGTCCGTGGGCCAGGAAACACCATATATTTT
many . TRBJ2-3 TRBV4-3 CASSQGVLSSGTDTQYF TGCGCCAGCAGCCAAGGAGTTCTCTCCTCTGGCACAGATACGCAGTATTTT
. . TRBJ1-2 TRBV29-1 CSVGFRDYGYTF TGCAGCGTTGGGTTTAGGGACTATGGCTACACCTTC
. . TRBJ2-5 TRBV15 CATSRGGGETQYF TGTGCCACCTCTCGGGGCGGAGGGGAGACCCAGTACTTC
. TRBD2 TRBJ2-7 TRBV7-9 CASRTTSGRPYEQYF TGTGCCAGCAGGACAACTAGCGGGAGACCCTACGAGCAGTACTTC
few TRBD2 TRBJ2-3 TRBV5-1 CASSLGLAGVDTQYF TGCGCCAGCAGCTTGGGGTTAGCGGGAGTAGATACGCAGTATTTT
few . TRBJ2-7 TRBV7-9 CASSPSIEQYF TGTGCCAGCAGCCCGTCCATCGAGCAGTACTTC
few TRBD2 TRBJ2-1 TRBV5-1 CASSLDGLAEQRRFF TGCGCCAGCAGCTTGGATGGACTAGCAGAACAGCGGCGGTTCTTC
few . TRBJ2-3 TRBV10-3 CAIRGTTGDTQYF TGTGCCATCAGGGGAACCACAGGGGATACGCAGTATTTT
many . TRBJ2-1 TRBV9 CASSVAGEGSSYNEQFF TGTGCCAGCAGCGTAGCGGGAGAGGGAAGCTCCTACAATGAGCAGTTCTTC
few . TRBJ1-5 TRBV7-2 CASSINTGYSNQPQHF TGTGCCAGCAGCATCAACACGGGATATAGCAATCAGCCCCAGCATTTT
few TRBD2 TRBJ2-1 TRBV12-3/TRBV12-4 CASSASGSWDNEQFF TGTGCCAGCAGTGCGAGCGGGAGTTGGGACAATGAGCAGTTCTTC
few . TRBJ1-3 TRBV20-1 CSARVQGTAGNTIYF TGCAGTGCTAGAGTACAGGGTACGGCGGGAAACACCATATATTTT
many . TRBJ2-2 TRBV5-6 CASSLGDTGELFF TGCGCCAGCAGCTTGGGGGACACCGGGGAGCTGTTTTTT
. . TRBJ2-3 TRBV7-2 CASSLMGTYGDTQYF TGTGCCAGCAGCTTAATGGGGACTTACGGAGATACGCAGTATTTT
few TRBD2 TRBJ2-3 TRBV6-5 CASSYILAGGVDTQYF TGTGCCAGCAGTTACATCCTAGCGGGAGGGGTAGATACGCAGTATTTT
. . TRBJ2-7 TRBV7-8 CASSYVGGYEQYF TGTGCCAGCAGCTATGTGGGGGGCTACGAGCAGTACTTC
few . TRBJ1-2 TRBV20-1 CSGGDGYTF TGCAGTGGTGGTGATGGCTACACCTTC
. . TRBJ1-6 TRBV4-3 CASSQGGAGNSPLHF TGCGCCAGCAGCCAAGGGGGCGCGGGTAATTCACCCCTCCACTTT
. . TRBJ1-2 TRBV4-3 CASSQDNRVGYTF TGCGCCAGCAGCCAAGATAACCGGGTGGGCTACACCTTC
few . TRBJ2-1 TRBV5-1 CASSGMGTDLASYNEQFF TGCGCCAGCAGCGGCATGGGCACCGACCTAGCCTCATACAATGAGCAGTTCTTC
. . TRBJ2-4 TRBV6-2/TRBV6-3 CASSFQRTGLAKNIQYF TGTGCCAGCAGTTTCCAGCGGACGGGACTAGCCAAAAACATTCAGTACTTC
few TRBD1 TRBJ2-1 TRBV2 CASSDLVGGVEQFF TGTGCCAGCAGTGATTTGGTAGGGGGCGTGGAGCAGTTCTTC
. . TRBJ2-2 TRBV27 CASSPRVAGELFF TGTGCCAGCAGCCCCCGAGTCGCCGGGGAGCTGTTTTTT
few . TRBJ1-2 TRBV12-3/TRBV12-4 CASSPLLGYTF TGTGCCAGCAGTCCTCTCTTAGGCTACACCTTC
. TRBD1 TRBJ2-4 TRBV20-1 CSTFRQGNIQYF TGCAGTACTTTTCGACAGGGGAACATTCAGTACTTC
few . TRBJ1-2 TRBV20-1 CSARAYDGTYGYTF TGCAGTGCTAGGGCCTACGACGGGACTTATGGCTACACCTTC
. TRBD2 TRBJ2-1 TRBV7-2 CASSWVAGGGYNEQFF TGTGCCAGCAGCTGGGTGGCGGGAGGGGGCTACAATGAGCAGTTCTTC
. . TRBJ2-3 TRBV20-1 CSARGWLGTDTQYF TGCAGTGCTAGGGGGTGGCTCGGCACAGATACGCAGTATTTT
few . TRBJ2-7 TRBV7-3 CASSLRGDHEQYF TGTGCCAGCAGCTTACGAGGGGACCACGAGCAGTACTTC
few . TRBJ2-3 TRBV10-3 CAISGILRGGTDTQYF TGTGCCATCAGCGGAATCCTGCGAGGGGGCACAGATACGCAGTATTTT